These 17 T cell receptor beta chains originate from one sample sequenced in a study of T cells after yellow fever vaccination. From the 5' RACE reads, TCRdb called clonotypes with MiXCR, one entry per CDR3 protein. Altogether some 300,000 distinct CDR3 sequences are present, 8.1% being singletons, with the ten largest covering roughly a sixth. The sequencing here drew on PBMCs, taken more than 35 days after the first yellow fever vaccination. The receptor source for this set is a man aged 18 to 29 who received the YFV17D yellow fever vaccine.

The J gene is TRBJ1-1, the V gene TRBV24-1, with 10 bases aligning to TRBD1. The germline V gene has CDR1 KGHDR and CDR2 SFDVKD. The CDR3 sequence is 13 residues long. Trimming at V came to 8 bases and at J to 4 bases, leaving 3 bases not matched to a gene. CDR3 DNA sequence: TGTGCCACCATGGACAGGGGGACCACTGAAGCTTTCTTT. The encoded protein is CATMDRGTTEAFF.

The rearrangement uses TRBV28 and TRBJ2-3; D possibly corresponds to TRBD1 (5 bases). The CDR3 loop spans 18 amino acids. Germline V gene sequence: CDR1 MDHEN, CDR2 SYDVKM. The germline V and J ends were trimmed by 2 bases and 0 bases, with 18 bases remaining between them. CDR3 amino acids: CASSLQGIGVSSTDTQYF. The CDR3 DNA reads TGTGCCAGCAGTTTACAGGGAATTGGGGTATCTAGCACAGATACGCAGTATTTT. The full variable domain, its missing parts supplied by reference TRBV28 and TRBJ2-3, is DVKVTQSSRYLVKRTGEKVFLECVQDMDHENMFWYRQDPGLGLRLIYFSYDVKMKEKGDIPEGYSVSREKKERFSLILESASTNQTSMYLCASSLQGIGVSSTDTQYFGPGTRLTVL.

There are many counts of this clonotype. This sequence joins TRBV12-3 or TRBV12-4 and TRBJ2-2, with 12 bases aligning to TRBD1. The trim removed 6 bases at V and 5 bases at J, leaving 7 bases unmatched. There are 16 residues in the CDR3. The DNA for the CDR3 is TGTGCCAGCAGCGCGGGACAGGGGGCGCTTACCGGGGAGCTGTTTTTT. Protein: CASSAGQGALTGELFF.

This clonotype occurred a few times. The rearrangement uses TRBV9 and TRBJ2-6; 8 bases align to TRBD1. This CDR3 spans 18 amino acids. Germline V gene sequence: CDR1 SGDLS, CDR2 YYNGEE. J was trimmed by 3 bases and V by 3 bases; bases with no gene match: 11. CDR3 nucleotides: TGTGCCAGCAGCGGATCAGGGGGCGCTTTCTATGGGGCCAACGTCCTGACTTTC. As protein: CASSGSGGAFYGANVLTF.

The chain couples TRBV6-2 or TRBV6-3 to TRBJ2-7; the match to TRBD2 covers 8 bases. The CDR3 is 13 amino acids. J gave up 4 bases and V 7 bases, and 6 bases lay outside the gene matches. CDR1 and CDR2 from the germline V gene are MNHEY and SVGEGT. The DNA of the CDR3 is TGTGCCAGCACCTCTAGCGGGTGGTACGAGCAGTACTTC. As protein: CASTSSGWYEQYF.

This clonotype turned up a few times. CDR3 DNA sequence: TGTGCCAGTAGTATCCGCCTAGCGGGGGCCGTTAATGAGCAGTTCTTC. Protein product: CASSIRLAGAVNEQFF. The chain is built from TRBV19 and TRBJ2-1, with 10 positions matching TRBD2. The CDR3 covers 16 residues. Germline loops: CDR1 LNHDA, CDR2 SQIVND (reference sequence). The trim removed 3 bases at V and 7 bases at J, leaving 9 bases unmatched.

This clonotype was detected many times. The chain is built from TRBV7-2 and TRBJ2-1; 10 positions match TRBD2. The CDR3 runs to 17 residues. J was trimmed by 9 bases and V by 1 base; bases with no gene match: 12. The germline gives CDR1 SGHTA, CDR2 FQGNSA. The CDR3 sequence: CASSLVYNSGGWSEQFF. The DNA for the CDR3 is TGTGCCAGCAGCTTAGTGTATAATAGCGGGGGGTGGAGTGAGCAGTTCTTC.

This rearrangement joins TRBV20-1 to TRBJ1-4, with 11 bases that match TRBD1. V was clipped by 6 bases and J by 7 bases; unmatched bases: 4. CDR3 length: 13 residues. Germline V gene sequence: CDR1 DFQATT, CDR2 SNEGSKA (reference sequence). CDR3 sequence reads: CSAPGTGGEKLFF. DNA for the CDR3: TGCAGTGCCCCCGGGACAGGGGGTGAAAAACTGTTTTTT.

This clonotype was counted ten times or more. The chain is built from TRBV24-1 and TRBJ1-5; the D gene is possibly TRBD1 (6 bases). Trimming removed 2 bases at V and 5 bases at J, with 12 bases between. The CDR3 consists of 15 residues. CDR1 and CDR2 (germline): KGHDR, SFDVKD. The CDR3 nucleotides read TGTGCCACCAGTGATTCTACAGGGTGGGATCAGCCCCAGCATTTT. Translated: CATSDSTGWDQPQHF.

V is TRBV7-2 and J is TRBJ2-5, with D hard to call. Germline CDR1 SGHTA, CDR2 FQGNSA. The CDR3 contains 16 residues. Deletions cut 1 base from V and 7 bases from J, with 19 bases between. This CDR3 reads CASSLGWTASAGTQYF. Here the CDR3 DNA reads TGTGCCAGCAGCTTAGGTTGGACCGCTTCCGCAGGGACCCAGTACTTC.

The chain couples TRBV7-9 to TRBJ2-5; D tentatively reads TRBD1 or TRBD2 (5 bases each). V lost 3 bases, J lost 5 bases, and 16 bases lay in between. This CDR3 is built from 15 residues. Germline CDR1 SEHNR, CDR2 FQNEAQ (reference sequence). The CDR3 loop is CASSFVGDGKETQYF. CDR3 coding DNA: TGTGCCAGCAGCTTCGTAGGGGACGGAAAGGAGACCCAGTACTTC.

The rearrangement uses TRBV12-3 or TRBV12-4 and TRBJ1-4; 7 bases fit TRBD1. This CDR3 has 13 residues. V was clipped by 6 bases and J by 5 bases; unmatched bases: 3. The CDR3 region is CASRGQLNEKLFF. The DNA of the CDR3 is TGTGCCAGCAGGGGACAGTTAAATGAAAAACTGTTTTTT.

This clonotype has just a few counts. This chain joins TRBV10-3 and TRBJ2-1; D is unresolved. This CDR3 is 12 amino acids long. From germline, CDR1 is ENHRY and CDR2 SYGVKD. V gave up 4 bases and J gave up 0 bases, with 1 base separating them. The CDR3 reads CAISGSYNEQFF. The CDR3 DNA reads TGTGCCATCAGTGGCTCCTACAATGAGCAGTTCTTC.

This clonotype has a count of ten or more. The DNA for the CDR3 is TGCAGTGCTAGAGATCGACTCGGGACAGGGTGGGTCACTGAAGCTTTCTTT. Protein product: CSARDRLGTGWVTEAFF. The rearrangement joins TRBV20-1 to TRBJ1-1, with TRBD1 matching over 9 bases. The germline gives CDR1 DFQATT, CDR2 SNEGSKA (reference sequence). The CDR3 sequence is 17 residues long. With 0 bases clipped from V and 4 bases from J, the junction kept 12 bases outside the gene matches.

The table lists this clonotype with many counts. The chain couples TRBV29-1 to TRBJ1-2; the D is unclear. V dropped 5 bases and J dropped 8 bases, with 21 bases sitting between them. From germline, CDR1 is SQVTM and CDR2 ANQGSEA. The CDR3 runs to 14 residues. CDR3 nucleotides: TGCAGCGTTCTAGTGGACGGCTTCCTTAAAGGCTACACCTTC. Its protein is CSVLVDGFLKGYTF.

In this sample, this clonotype turned up many times. The chain recombines TRBV6-1 with TRBJ2-1; 10 bases match TRBD1. CDR3 length: 16 residues. J gave up 10 bases and V 4 bases, and 13 bases lay outside the gene matches. Germline CDR1 reads MNHNS; CDR2 reads SASEGT. The DNA for the CDR3 is TGTGCCAGCAGTGGGAAACCGGGACAGGGGTCGGTGGAGCAGTTCTTC. It specifies CASSGKPGQGSVEQFF.

V and J are TRBV6-2 or TRBV6-3 and TRBJ2-3; D gene unclear. V lost 0 bases and J lost 2, with 9 bases in between. Germline assignment: CDR1 MNHEY and CDR2 SVGEGT. The CDR3 covers 15 residues. The CDR3 is CASSYSLGNTDTQYF. In nucleotides, the CDR3 is TGTGCCAGCAGTTACTCTCTCGGAAACACAGATACGCAGTATTTT.